These T cell receptor beta chains were read from a single sample in a study of graft-versus-host responses after intestinal transplantation. The protocol was immunoSEQ multiplex PCR, while the TCRdb copy is restricted to in-frame clones and leaves out a portion. The data show approximately 9,900 clones, with approximately 30% seen just once and approximately 3% held by the top ten. This specimen was alloreactive CD8+ T cells from a mixed lymphocyte reaction culture, taken before transplantation. The receptors come from a human patient who was an organ donor for intestinal transplantation. The CDR3 runs from the conserved cysteine through the conserved F or W.

v_gene: TRBV28
CDR3aa: CASSFGREVTGELFF

v_gene: TRBV9
CDR3aa: CASSVGSFSGNTIYF

v_gene: TRBV6-1
CDR3aa: CASSAPGQGLVVGGYTF

v_gene: TRBV12-1
CDR3aa: CASTMSGEPRGGAKNIQYF

v_gene: TRBV6-1
CDR3aa: CASSGLGGSYEQYF

v_gene: TRBV13
CDR3aa: CASSLWDRGLSGELFF

v_gene: TRBV27
CDR3aa: CTSSLIVTSGPTDTQYF

v_gene: TRBV27
CDR3aa: CASSFGLGAGELFF

v_gene: TRBV5-4
CDR3aa: CASSLVNNYGYTF

v_gene: TRBV27
CDR3aa: CASSLSSSHEQYF

v_gene: TRBV7-3
CDR3aa: CASSPSSGPVGEQFF

v_gene: TRBV7-2
CDR3aa: CASSLAFTDTQYF

v_gene: TRBV4-1
CDR3aa: CASSREGQGRAYEQYF

v_gene: TRBV10-3
CDR3aa: CAISLRGLGGYTF

v_gene: TRBV6-5
CDR3aa: CASSRTTNEQYF

v_gene: TRBV4-1
CDR3aa: CASSSFLLWARRVHF

v_gene: TRBV7-9
CDR3aa: CASSLEAGLPYEQYF

v_gene: TRBV5-4
CDR3aa: CASTMGRSDGYTF

v_gene: TRBV9
CDR3aa: CASSGGQHVVYTF

v_gene: TRBV19
CDR3aa: CASSYRGEQFF

v_gene: TRBV28
CDR3aa: CASSVRWDTQYF

v_gene: TRBV7-2
CDR3aa: CASSLEFPGDLYGYTF

v_gene: TRBV29-1
CDR3aa: CSVSGPTVEAFF

v_gene: TRBV4-1
CDR3aa: CASSLNSGANVLTF